These 20 T cell receptor beta chains were sequenced from one sample in a study of regulatory T cells in long-lasting Graves disease. In building TCR beta libraries, iRepertoire HTBI primers were used together with Arm-PCR of CDR3 regions. Each CDR3 protein is one row after TCRdb ran MiXCR on the multiplex PCR reads. The sample includes some 490,000 distinct CDR3 sequences, more than 10% of them seen just once. Noted time point: newly diagnosed GD, antithyroid drugs for less than 3 months. The TCR library used RNA extracted from PBMCs. The same specimen was also included in a second study, on T cells in Graves' hyperthyroidism and ophthalmopathy.

Sequencing used peripheral blood mononuclear cells (PBMCs), obtained at new diagnosis, from a patient treated with antithyroid drugs. The receptors were sampled from a woman in her twenties or thirties with Graves disease.

This clonotype was found many times. This chain links TRBV28 with TRBJ2-6; D ambiguous. The germline V gene has CDR1 MDHEN and CDR2 SYDVKM. Trimming pared 4 bases from V and 0 bases from J, leaving 7 bases between. The CDR3 runs to 15 residues. The CDR3 loop reads CASSWEVSGANVLTF. The CDR3 DNA reads as TGTGCCAGCAGTTGGGAAGTCTCTGGGGCCAACGTCCTGACTTTC.

This clonotype was seen only once. Written as DNA, the CDR3 is TGCGCCAGCAGCTTTGAGCTCGGGAGATCTAGCACAGATACGCAGTATTTT. As protein: CASSFELGRSSTDTQYF. This chain links TRBV5-1 with TRBJ2-3; the D gene is possibly TRBD2 (6 bases). Trimming pared 2 bases from V and 0 bases from J, leaving 16 bases between. Germline V lookup: CDR1 SGHRS, CDR2 YFSETQ. This CDR3 contains 17 residues.

This clonotype was recorded at least ten times. This chain uses TRBV29-1 with TRBJ2-2; 7 bases are a match to TRBD1. V lost 8 bases and J lost 6; bases outside the gene matches: 3. The V gene's germline CDR1 is SQVTM and CDR2 ANQGSEA. CDR3 length: 11 amino acids. DNA of the CDR3: TGCAGCATACAGGGGTCCGGGGAGCTGTTTTTT. Translating gives CSIQGSGELFF.

This clonotype was seen ten or more times. The chain is built from TRBV28 and TRBJ1-5; 7 positions agree with TRBD1. CDR3 length equals 16 residues. With 7 bases clipped from V and 5 bases from J, the junction kept 14 bases outside the gene matches. The germline gives CDR1 MDHEN, CDR2 SYDVKM. The CDR3 here is CASIVGDSEGDQPQHF. CDR3 nucleotide sequence: TGTGCCAGCATCGTCGGGGACAGTGAAGGGGATCAGCCCCAGCATTTT. Using reference TRBV28 and TRBJ1-5 for the parts outside the CDR3, the full variable domain is DVKVTQSSRYLVKRTGEKVFLECVQDMDHENMFWYRQDPGLGLRLIYFSYDVKMKEKGDIPEGYSVSREKKERFSLILESASTNQTSMYLCASIVGDSEGDQPQHFGDGTRLSIL.

This clonotype was found many times. The chain is built from TRBV12-5 and TRBJ2-1; 12 bases line up with TRBD2. Germline V gene lookup returns CDR1 LGHNT and CDR2 FRNRAP. The V and J ends lost 5 bases and 6 bases, in that order; junction bases with no gene match: 5. This CDR3 is built from 15 residues. The CDR3 protein is CASGQLAGGPNEQFF. The CDR3 DNA reads as TGTGCTAGTGGTCAACTAGCGGGAGGTCCCAATGAGCAGTTCTTC.

This clonotype showed up many times. The rearrangement uses TRBV14 and TRBJ2-7, with no clear D. Germline CDR1 is SGHDN and CDR2 is FVKESK. V was cut by 0 bases and J by 3 bases, with 12 bases left in between. The length of the CDR3 is 15 residues. This CDR3 is CASSQEGNYIYEQYF. The CDR3 DNA follows: TGTGCCAGCAGCCAAGAAGGGAACTACATCTACGAGCAGTACTTC.

Ten or more counts support this clonotype. The chain carries TRBV6-1 and TRBJ2-2; 10 bases map to TRBD2. The junction had 11 bases not matched to a gene; V was cut back by 8 bases and J by 2 bases. Germline-derived CDR1 and CDR2 are MNHNS and SASEGT. The CDR3 runs to 17 residues. Here the CDR3 reads CASHRGGLAVNTGELFF. DNA of the CDR3: TGTGCCAGCCATAGGGGCGGACTAGCGGTTAACACCGGGGAGCTGTTTTTT.

A word on this clonotype: One base separates it from a far larger clone, so it is likely a read error. This sequence joins TRBV12-3 or TRBV12-4 and TRBJ2-3; TRBD2 matches 7 bases. The CDR3 has 20 amino acids. CDR3 DNA sequence: TGTGCCAGCAGCGCCCCGGGACTGGCGGGAGTCCACCGTCCCTACAATGAGCAGTCCTTC. Its translation: CASSAPGLAGVHRPYNEQSF.

In its sample, this clonotype was seen many times. The chain employs TRBV6-2 or TRBV6-3 and TRBJ2-6; D is perhaps TRBD1 (5 bases). This CDR3 comprises 17 residues. The V gene lost 5 bases and the J gene lost 0 bases, with 14 bases spanning the gap. The germline CDR1 and CDR2 sequences are MNHEY and SVGEGT. CDR3 loop: CASSTRQYSSGANVLTF. In nucleotides, the CDR3 is TGTGCCAGCAGTACACGACAGTATAGCTCTGGGGCCAACGTCCTGACTTTC.

In this sample, this clonotype turned up many times. The chain uses TRBV18 and TRBJ1-1; D call uncertain. The CDR3 contains 16 residues. Germline V gene lookup returns CDR1 KGHSH and CDR2 LQKENI. Trimming shortened V by 3 bases and J by 6 bases, and 20 bases separated the two germline ends. The CDR3 region has the DNA TGTGCCAGCTCACCTATACAGACGGTCGCCGGGGCTGAAGCTTTCTTT. It translates to CASSPIQTVAGAEAFF.

This chain joins TRBV7-2 and TRBJ1-3; D is possibly TRBD1 (6 bases). V dropped 4 bases and J dropped 4 bases, with 17 bases sitting between them. The CDR3 sequence is 16 residues long. The germline V gene encodes CDR1 SGHTA and CDR2 FQGNSA. The CDR3: CASSYRTGSSGNTIYF. CDR3 coding DNA: TGTGCCAGCAGCTACCGAACAGGGAGTTCAGGAAACACCATATATTTT.

This clonotype has only a few counts. The rearrangement joins TRBV18 to TRBJ2-2; TRBD2 agrees at 9 bases. The germline V gene has CDR1 KGHSH and CDR2 LQKENI. This CDR3 is 17 amino acids long. The J segment lost 6 bases and the V segment lost 4 bases, leaving 12 bases of the junction unmatched. CDR3 sequence reads: CASSQDAGTSSAGELFF. The CDR3, as DNA: TGTGCCAGCTCACAGGACGCCGGGACTAGCAGTGCCGGGGAGCTGTTTTTT.

The chain links TRBV19 to TRBJ2-1; the D call may be TRBD1 or TRBD2 (5 bases each). CDR3 length equals 16 residues. V was clipped by 4 bases and J by 0 bases, with 13 bases between them. Germline CDR1 LNHDA, CDR2 SQIVND (reference sequence). The CDR3 DNA reads as TGTGCCAGTAGTAGCCTGGGGGTTAGCTCCTACAATGAGCAGTTCTTC. Encoded protein: CASSSLGVSSYNEQFF.

The chain has TRBV7-9 and TRBJ1-1; the D is unclear. V lost 5 bases and J lost 0, with 7 bases in between. The germline V gene has CDR1 SEHNR and CDR2 FQNEAQ (reference sequence). This CDR3 spans 13 amino acids. The CDR3 DNA is TGTGCCAGCAGCACCGGGATGAACACTGAAGCTTTCTTT. This codes for CASSTGMNTEAFF.

Concerning this clonotype: This may stem from a read error, because a much larger clone lies one nucleotide away. The V and J genes are TRBV2 and TRBJ1-1; 7 bases are shared with TRBD1. Germline V gene lookup returns CDR1 SNHLY and CDR2 FYNNEI. The CDR3 loop spans 16 amino acids. Here the CDR3 DNA reads TGTGCCGGCAGTGGCGACAGGGATCGGGTGAACACTGAAGCTTTCTTT. It encodes CAGSGDRDRVNTEAFF.

With respect to this clonotype: This may be a read error, as it is one base from a much larger clone. The final CDR3 position lacks the conserved phenylalanine or tryptophan, pointing to a likely read error. The gene calls are TRBV7-9 and TRBJ1-5, with D unresolved. V lost 5 bases, J lost 5 bases, and 7 bases lay in between. This CDR3 contains 12 residues. Germline V gives CDR1 SEHNR, CDR2 FQNEAQ (reference sequence). The CDR3 DNA reads TGTGCCAGCAGCCCGTCAGATCAGCCCCAGCATCTT. This gives the protein CASSPSDQPQHL.

The CDR3 sequence is CASSSGPGRDTGELFF. CDR3 sequence (DNA): TGTGCCAGCAGCTCCGGGCCGGGCAGGGACACCGGGGAGCTGTTTTTT. The chain is built from TRBV7-3 and TRBJ2-2; TRBD1 is a possible D gene (5 bases). V was trimmed by 4 bases and J by 3 bases, leaving 15 bases between them. The CDR3 runs to 16 residues. Germline V CDR1 and CDR2: SGHTA, FQGTGA.

This clonotype was seen a few times. The V and J genes are TRBV18 and TRBJ2-7; 8 bases line up with TRBD1. The CDR3 contains 15 residues. CDR1 and CDR2 from the germline V gene are KGHSH and LQKENI. V shed 8 bases and J 3 bases; nucleotides not matched to a gene: 12. The CDR3 coding sequence is TGTGCCAGCGCCGCCTCATCCGGGACAGGCTACGAGCAGTACTTC. Protein: CASAASSGTGYEQYF.

A word on this clonotype: One end of the junction does not line up with germline, which may come from a read error. The genes are TRBV4-1 and TRBJ2-2; TRBD2 agrees at 7 bases. Germline V gene sequence: CDR1 MGHRA, CDR2 YSYEKL. This CDR3 has 15 amino acids. The CDR3 bases are TGCGCCAGCCGGTTTTTGGGGGGGAACACCGGGGAGCTGCTTTTT. Translated, it gives CASRFLGGNTGELLF.

This clonotype was counted many times. The J gene is TRBJ2-7, the V gene TRBV3-1, with D unresolved. V lost 1 base, J lost 2 bases, and 9 bases lay in between. CDR1 is LGHDT, CDR2 YNNKEL, per germline (reference sequence). CDR3 length: 14 amino acids. The DNA for the CDR3 is TGTGCCAGCAGCCAAGCCCGTCAGACCTACGAGCAGTACTTC. It specifies CASSQARQTYEQYF.